The T cell receptor (beta chain) under discussion was sequenced for a study of blood T cell repertoires in COVID-19. Study background: The samples span acute and convalescent COVID-19 from the United States, Italy and Spain. Nucleic acid was either cDNA or gDNA, and it came from T cells, B-cell-depleted T cells, or PBMCs.

Trimming cost V 2 bases and J 4 bases, with 13 bases left between them. The CDR3 consists of 15 residues. In germline, CDR1 is KGHDR, CDR2 SFDVKD. In the original workflow: Amplifying reference gene primers gave estimates of nucleated cell counts. Assay: immunoSEQ multiplex PCR; the TCRdb copy retains only in-frame clones and omits some. V, J and clone size are those of that table, while D and trimming were read from the DNA. The table records some 200,000 clones, more than 75% of them present only once. The receptor was isolated from a woman between 18 and 29 years old who had recovered from COVID-19. Sequencing was carried out using peripheral blood. The chain has TRBV24-1 and TRBJ1-2; possibly TRBD1 for D (6 bases). The CDR3 DNA follows: TGTGCCACCAGTGATTCAACAGGGTATGCCTATGGCTACACCTTC. Translation gives CATSDSTGYAYGYTF.